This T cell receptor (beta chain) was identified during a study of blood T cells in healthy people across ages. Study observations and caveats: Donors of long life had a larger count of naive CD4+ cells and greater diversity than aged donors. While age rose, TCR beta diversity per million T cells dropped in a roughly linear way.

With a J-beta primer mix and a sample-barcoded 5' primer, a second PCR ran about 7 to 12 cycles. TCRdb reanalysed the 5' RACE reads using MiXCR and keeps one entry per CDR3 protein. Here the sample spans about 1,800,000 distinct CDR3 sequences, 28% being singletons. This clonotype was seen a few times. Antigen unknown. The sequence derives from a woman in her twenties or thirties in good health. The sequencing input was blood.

The chain's CDR3 is CASSDVRDTEAFF. CDR3 in DNA: TGTGCCAGCAGTGACGTGCGGGACACTGAAGCTTTCTTT. The chain recombines TRBV2 with TRBJ1-1, with D unclear. The CDR3 consists of 13 residues. Between the trimmed V and J ends, which lost 3 bases and 3 bases, there was a span of 8 bases. Germline-derived CDR1 and CDR2 are SNHLY and FYNNEI.